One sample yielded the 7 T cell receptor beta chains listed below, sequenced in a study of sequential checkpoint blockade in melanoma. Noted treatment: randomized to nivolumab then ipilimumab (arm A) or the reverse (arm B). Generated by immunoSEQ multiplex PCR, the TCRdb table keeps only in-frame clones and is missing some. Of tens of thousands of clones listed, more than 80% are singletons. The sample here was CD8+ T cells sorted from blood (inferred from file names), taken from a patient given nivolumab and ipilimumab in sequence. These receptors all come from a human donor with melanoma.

This chain's CDR3 is CASSPGTGYQPQHF. The CDR3 region has the DNA TGTGCCAGCAGCCCCGGGACAGGGTATCAGCCCCAGCATTTT. The chain is built from TRBV7-9 and TRBJ1-5; 9 bases line up with TRBD1. Trimming removed 5 bases from V and 5 bases from J; junction bases left unmatched: 4. The germline V gene has CDR1 SEHNR and CDR2 FQNEAQ (reference sequence). The CDR3 consists of 14 residues.

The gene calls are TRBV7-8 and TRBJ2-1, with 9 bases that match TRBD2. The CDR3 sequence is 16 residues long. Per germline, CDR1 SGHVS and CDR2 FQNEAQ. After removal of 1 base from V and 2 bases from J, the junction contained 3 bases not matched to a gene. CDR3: CASSLDERGAYNEQFF. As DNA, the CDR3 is TGTGCCAGCAGCTTAGATGAGCGGGGGGCCTACAATGAGCAGTTCTTC.

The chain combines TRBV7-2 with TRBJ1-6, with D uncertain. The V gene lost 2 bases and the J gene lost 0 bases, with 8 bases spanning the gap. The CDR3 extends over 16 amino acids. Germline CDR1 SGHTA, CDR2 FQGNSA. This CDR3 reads CASSLLAFSYNSPLHF. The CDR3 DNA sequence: TGTGCCAGCAGCTTATTGGCCTTCTCCTATAATTCACCCCTCCACTTT.

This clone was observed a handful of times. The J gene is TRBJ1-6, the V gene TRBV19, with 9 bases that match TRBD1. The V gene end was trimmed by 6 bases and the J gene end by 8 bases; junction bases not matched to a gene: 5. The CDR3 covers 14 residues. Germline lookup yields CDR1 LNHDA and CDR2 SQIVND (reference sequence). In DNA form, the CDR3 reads TGTGCCAGTAGCCGCCGGGACAGGGATTCACCCCTCCACTTT. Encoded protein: CASSRRDRDSPLHF. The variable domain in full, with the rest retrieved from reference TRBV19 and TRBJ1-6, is DGGITQSPKYLFRKEGQNVTLSCEQNLNHDAMYWYRQDPGQGLRLIYYSQIVNDFQKGDIAEGYSVSREKKESFPLTVTSAQKNPTAFYLCASSRRDRDSPLHFGNGTRLTVT.

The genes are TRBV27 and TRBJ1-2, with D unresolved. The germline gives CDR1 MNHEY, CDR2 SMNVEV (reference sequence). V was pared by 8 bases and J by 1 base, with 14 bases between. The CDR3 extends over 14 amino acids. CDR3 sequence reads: CASGPMAGNYGYTF. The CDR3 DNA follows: TGTGCCAGCGGACCCATGGCGGGTAACTATGGCTACACCTTC.

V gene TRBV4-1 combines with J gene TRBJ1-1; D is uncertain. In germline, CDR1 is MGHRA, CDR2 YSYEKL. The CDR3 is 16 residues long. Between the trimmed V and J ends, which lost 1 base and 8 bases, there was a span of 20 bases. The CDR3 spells CASSQGAHMAPEEAFF. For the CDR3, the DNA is TGCGCCAGCAGCCAAGGGGCCCACATGGCGCCGGAAGAAGCTTTCTTT.

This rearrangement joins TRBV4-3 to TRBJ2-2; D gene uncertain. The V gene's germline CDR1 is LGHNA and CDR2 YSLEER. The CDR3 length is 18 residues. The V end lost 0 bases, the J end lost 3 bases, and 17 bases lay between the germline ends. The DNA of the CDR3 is TGCGCCAGCAGCCAAGATGAGGTTAGGTATCGGCACACCGGGGAGCTGTTTTTT. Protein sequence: CASSQDEVRYRHTGELFF.